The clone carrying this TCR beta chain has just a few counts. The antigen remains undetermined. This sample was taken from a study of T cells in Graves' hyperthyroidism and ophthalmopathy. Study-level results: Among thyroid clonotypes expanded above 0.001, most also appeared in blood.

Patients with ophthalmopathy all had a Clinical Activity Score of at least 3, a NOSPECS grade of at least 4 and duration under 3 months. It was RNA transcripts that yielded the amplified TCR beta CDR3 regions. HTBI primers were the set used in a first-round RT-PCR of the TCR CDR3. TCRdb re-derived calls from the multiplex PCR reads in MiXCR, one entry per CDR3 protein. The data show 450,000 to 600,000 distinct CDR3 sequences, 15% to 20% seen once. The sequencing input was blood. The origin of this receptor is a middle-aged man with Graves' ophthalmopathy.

The CDR3 loop reads CASSPLGAATDTQYF. CDR3 bases: TGTGCCAGCTCCCCTTTGGGGGCGGCAACAGATACGCAGTATTTT. The J gene is TRBJ2-3, the V gene TRBV18, with a possible D match to TRBD1 (6 bases). Germline CDR1 and CDR2: KGHSH and LQKENI. V lost 6 bases and J lost 3, with 16 bases in between. The CDR3 sequence is 15 residues long.